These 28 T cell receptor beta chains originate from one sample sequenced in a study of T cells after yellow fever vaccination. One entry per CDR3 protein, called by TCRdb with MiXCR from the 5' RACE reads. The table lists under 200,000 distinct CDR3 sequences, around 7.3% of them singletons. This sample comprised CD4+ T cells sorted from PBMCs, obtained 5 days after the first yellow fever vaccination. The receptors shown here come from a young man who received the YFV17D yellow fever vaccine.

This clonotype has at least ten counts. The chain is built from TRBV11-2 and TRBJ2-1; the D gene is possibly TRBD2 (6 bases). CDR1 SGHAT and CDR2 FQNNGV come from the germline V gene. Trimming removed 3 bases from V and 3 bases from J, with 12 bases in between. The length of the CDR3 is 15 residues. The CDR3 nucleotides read TGTGCCAGCAGCTTTACTAGCTCTCGCTACAATGAGCAGTTCTTC. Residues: CASSFTSSRYNEQFF.

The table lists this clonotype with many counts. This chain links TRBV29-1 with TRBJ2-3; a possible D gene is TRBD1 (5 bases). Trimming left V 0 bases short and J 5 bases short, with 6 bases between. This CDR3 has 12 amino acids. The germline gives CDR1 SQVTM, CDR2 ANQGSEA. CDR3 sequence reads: CSVEDQGDTQYF. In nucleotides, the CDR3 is TGCAGCGTTGAAGATCAGGGAGATACGCAGTATTTT.

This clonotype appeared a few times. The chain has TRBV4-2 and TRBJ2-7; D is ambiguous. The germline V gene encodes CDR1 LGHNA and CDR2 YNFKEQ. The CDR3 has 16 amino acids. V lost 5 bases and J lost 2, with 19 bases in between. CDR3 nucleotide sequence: TGTGCCAGCAGCGTTCAGGCGGCCCAGTGGGCCTACGAGCAGTACTTC. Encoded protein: CASSVQAAQWAYEQYF.

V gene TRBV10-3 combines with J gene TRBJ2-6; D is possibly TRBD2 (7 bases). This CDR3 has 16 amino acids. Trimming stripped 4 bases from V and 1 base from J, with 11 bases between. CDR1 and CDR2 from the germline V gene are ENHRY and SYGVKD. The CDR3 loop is CAISGGGHSGANVLTF. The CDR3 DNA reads TGTGCCATCAGTGGGGGGGGCCATTCTGGGGCCAACGTCCTGACTTTC.

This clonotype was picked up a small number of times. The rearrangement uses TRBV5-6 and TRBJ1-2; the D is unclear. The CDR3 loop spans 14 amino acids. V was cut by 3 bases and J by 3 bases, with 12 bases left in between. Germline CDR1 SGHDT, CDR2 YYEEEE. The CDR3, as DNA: TGTGCCAGCAGCTGGTTCGCTAACGACTATGGCTACACCTTC. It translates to CASSWFANDYGYTF.

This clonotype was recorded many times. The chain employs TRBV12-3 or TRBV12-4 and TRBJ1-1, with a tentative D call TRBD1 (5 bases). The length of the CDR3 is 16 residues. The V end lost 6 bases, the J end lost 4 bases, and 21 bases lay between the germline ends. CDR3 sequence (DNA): TGTGCCAGCAGGCCAAATGTTGGACAAGATTTCACTGAAGCTTTCTTT. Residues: CASRPNVGQDFTEAFF.

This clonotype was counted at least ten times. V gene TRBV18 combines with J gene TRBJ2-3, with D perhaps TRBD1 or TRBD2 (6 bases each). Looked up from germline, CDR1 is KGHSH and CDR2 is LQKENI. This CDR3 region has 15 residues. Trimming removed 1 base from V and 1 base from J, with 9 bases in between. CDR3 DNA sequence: TGTGCCAGCTCACCACGGGGGGCCGGCACAGATACGCAGTATTTT. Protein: CASSPRGAGTDTQYF.

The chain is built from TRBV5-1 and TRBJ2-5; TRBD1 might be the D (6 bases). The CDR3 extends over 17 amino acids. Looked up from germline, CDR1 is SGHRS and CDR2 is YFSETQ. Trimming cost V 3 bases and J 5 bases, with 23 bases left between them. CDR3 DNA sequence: TGCGCCAGCAGCTGGGGACATGGAGTGGCCGGGTTGGAGACCCAGTACTTC. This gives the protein CASSWGHGVAGLETQYF.

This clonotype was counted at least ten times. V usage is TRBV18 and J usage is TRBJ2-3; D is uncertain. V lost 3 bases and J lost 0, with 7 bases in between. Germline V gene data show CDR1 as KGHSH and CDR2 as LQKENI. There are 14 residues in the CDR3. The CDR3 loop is CASSPAVSTDTQYF. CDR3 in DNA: TGTGCCAGCTCACCGGCGGTTAGCACAGATACGCAGTATTTT.

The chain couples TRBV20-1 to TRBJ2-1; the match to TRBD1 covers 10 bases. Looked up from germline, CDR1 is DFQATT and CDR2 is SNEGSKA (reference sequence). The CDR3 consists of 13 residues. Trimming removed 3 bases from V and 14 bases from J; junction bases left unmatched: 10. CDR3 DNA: TGCAGTGCTAGCGGGACAGGGGCGTTGAGGGAGTTCTTC. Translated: CSASGTGALREFF.

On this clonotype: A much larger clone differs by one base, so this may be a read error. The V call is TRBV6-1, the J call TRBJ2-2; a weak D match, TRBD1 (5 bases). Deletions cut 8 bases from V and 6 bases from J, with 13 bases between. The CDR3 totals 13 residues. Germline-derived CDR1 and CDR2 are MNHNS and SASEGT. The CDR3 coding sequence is TGTGCCAGCCAATCAGGGATTCCCGGGGAGCTGTTTTTT. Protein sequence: CASQSGIPGELFF.

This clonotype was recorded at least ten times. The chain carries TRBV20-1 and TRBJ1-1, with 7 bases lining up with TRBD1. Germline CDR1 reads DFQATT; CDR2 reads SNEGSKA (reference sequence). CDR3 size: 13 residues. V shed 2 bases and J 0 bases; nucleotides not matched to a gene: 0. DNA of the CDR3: TGCAGTGCTAGAACAGGGGTGAACACTGAAGCTTTCTTT. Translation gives CSARTGVNTEAFF.

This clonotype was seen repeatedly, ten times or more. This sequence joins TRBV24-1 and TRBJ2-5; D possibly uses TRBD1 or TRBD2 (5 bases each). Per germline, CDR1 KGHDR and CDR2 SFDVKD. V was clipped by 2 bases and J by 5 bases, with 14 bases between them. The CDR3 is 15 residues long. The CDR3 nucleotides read TGTGCCACCAGTGATTCCGGGACGCTCGGGGAGACCCAGTACTTC. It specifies CATSDSGTLGETQYF.

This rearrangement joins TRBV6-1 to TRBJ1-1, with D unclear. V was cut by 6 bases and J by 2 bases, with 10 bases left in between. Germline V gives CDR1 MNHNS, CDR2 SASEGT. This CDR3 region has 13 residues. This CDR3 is CASRRVSNTEAFF. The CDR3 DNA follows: TGTGCCAGCAGGCGGGTCTCAAACACTGAAGCTTTCTTT.

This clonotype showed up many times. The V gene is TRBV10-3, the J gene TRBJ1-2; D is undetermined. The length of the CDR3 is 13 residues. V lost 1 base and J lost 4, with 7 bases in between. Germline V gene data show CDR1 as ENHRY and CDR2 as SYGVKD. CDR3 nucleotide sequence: TGTGCCATCAGTGAGTTCTCGGGCTATGGCTACACCTTC. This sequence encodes CAISEFSGYGYTF.

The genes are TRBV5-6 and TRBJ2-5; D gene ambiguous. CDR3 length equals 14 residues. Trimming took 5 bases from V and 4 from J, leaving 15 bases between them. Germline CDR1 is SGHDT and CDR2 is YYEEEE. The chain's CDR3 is CASRSLAFGETQYF. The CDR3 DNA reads TGTGCCAGCAGAAGCTTGGCCTTTGGAGAGACCCAGTACTTC.

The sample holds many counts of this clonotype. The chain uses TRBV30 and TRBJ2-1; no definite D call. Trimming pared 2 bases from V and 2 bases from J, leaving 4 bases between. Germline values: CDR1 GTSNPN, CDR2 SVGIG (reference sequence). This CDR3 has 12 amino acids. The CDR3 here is CAWSSAYNEQFF. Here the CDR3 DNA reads TGTGCCTGGAGTAGCGCCTACAATGAGCAGTTCTTC. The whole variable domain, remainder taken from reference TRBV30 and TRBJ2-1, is SQTIHQWPATLVQPVGSPLSLECTVEGTSNPNLYWYRQAAGRGLQLLFYSVGIGQISSEVPQNLSASRPQDRQFILSSKKLLLSDSGFYLCAWSSAYNEQFFGPGTRLTVL.

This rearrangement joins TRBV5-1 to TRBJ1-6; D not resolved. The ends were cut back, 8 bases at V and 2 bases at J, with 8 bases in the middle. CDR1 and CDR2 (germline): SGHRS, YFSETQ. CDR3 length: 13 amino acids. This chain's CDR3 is CASALAYNSPLHF. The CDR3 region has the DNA TGCGCCAGTGCATTGGCCTATAATTCACCCCTCCACTTT.

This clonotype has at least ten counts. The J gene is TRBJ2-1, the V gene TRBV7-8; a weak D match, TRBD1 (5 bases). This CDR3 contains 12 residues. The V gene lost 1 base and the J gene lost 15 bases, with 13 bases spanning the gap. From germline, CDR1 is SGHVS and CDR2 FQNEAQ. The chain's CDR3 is CASSLVDRALFF. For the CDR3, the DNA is TGTGCCAGCAGCTTAGTAGACAGAGCCCTGTTCTTC.

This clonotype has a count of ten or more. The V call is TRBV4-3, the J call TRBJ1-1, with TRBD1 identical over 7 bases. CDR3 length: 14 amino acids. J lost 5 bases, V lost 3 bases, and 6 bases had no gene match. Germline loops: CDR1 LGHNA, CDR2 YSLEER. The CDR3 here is CASSHPRGRTEAFF. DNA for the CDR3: TGCGCCAGCAGCCATCCCAGGGGGAGGACTGAAGCTTTCTTT.

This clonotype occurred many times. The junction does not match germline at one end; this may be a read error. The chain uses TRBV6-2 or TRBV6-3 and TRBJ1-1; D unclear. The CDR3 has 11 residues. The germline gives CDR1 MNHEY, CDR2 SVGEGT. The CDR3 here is CASSDSREAFF. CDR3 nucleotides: TGTGCCAGCAGTGACTCGAGGGAAGCTTTCTTT.

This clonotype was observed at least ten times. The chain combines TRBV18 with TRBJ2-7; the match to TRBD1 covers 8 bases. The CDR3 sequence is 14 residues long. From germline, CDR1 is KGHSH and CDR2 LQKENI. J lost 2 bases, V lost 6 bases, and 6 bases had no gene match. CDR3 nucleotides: TGTGCCAGCTCGCTTAGGACAGGGCCCTACGAGCAGTACTTC. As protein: CASSLRTGPYEQYF.

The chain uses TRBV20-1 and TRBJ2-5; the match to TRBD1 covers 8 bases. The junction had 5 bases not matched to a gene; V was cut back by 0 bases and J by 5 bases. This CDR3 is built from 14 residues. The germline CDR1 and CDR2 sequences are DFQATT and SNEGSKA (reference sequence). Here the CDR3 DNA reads TGCAGTGCTAGAGAGAGGACAGGGAGTGAGACCCAGTACTTC. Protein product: CSARERTGSETQYF.

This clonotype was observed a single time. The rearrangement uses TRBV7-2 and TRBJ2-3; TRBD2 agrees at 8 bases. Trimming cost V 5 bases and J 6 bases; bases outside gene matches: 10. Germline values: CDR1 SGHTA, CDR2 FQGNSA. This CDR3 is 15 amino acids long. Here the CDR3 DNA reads TGTGCCAGCAGCGGCGCCGGGACTAGAGCTGATACGCAGTATTTT. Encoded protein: CASSGAGTRADTQYF.

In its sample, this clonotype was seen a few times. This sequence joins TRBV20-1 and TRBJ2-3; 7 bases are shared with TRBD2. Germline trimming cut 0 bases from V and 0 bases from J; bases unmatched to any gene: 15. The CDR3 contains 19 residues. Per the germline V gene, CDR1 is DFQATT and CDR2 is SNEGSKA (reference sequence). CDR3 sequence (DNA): TGCAGTGCTAGAGATTTTCCAGGCTCGCGAGCGGGGAGCACAGATACGCAGTATTTT. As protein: CSARDFPGSRAGSTDTQYF.

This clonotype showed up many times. The CDR3 loop is CASSLNPISYEQYV. The CDR3 DNA follows: TGCGCCAGCAGCTTGAATCCAATCTCCTACGAGCAGTACGTC. V gene TRBV5-1 combines with J gene TRBJ2-7; D call uncertain. This CDR3 spans 14 amino acids. Trimming removed 1 base from V and 0 bases from J, with 8 bases in between. The germline CDR1 and CDR2 sequences are SGHRS and YFSETQ.

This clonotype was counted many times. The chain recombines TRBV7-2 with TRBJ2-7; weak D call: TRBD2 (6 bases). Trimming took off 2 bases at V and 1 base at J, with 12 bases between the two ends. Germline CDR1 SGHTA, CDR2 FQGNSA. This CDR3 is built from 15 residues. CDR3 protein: CASSLTPGGSYEQYV. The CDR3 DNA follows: TGTGCCAGCAGCTTAACCCCCGGGGGTTCCTACGAGCAGTACGTC.

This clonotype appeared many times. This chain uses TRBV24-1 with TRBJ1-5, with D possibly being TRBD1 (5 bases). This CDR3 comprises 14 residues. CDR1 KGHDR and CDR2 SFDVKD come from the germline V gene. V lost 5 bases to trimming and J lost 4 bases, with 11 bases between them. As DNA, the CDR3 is TGTGCCACCAGTGGGCAGGGCCAAAATCAGCCCCAGCATTTT. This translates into CATSGQGQNQPQHF.